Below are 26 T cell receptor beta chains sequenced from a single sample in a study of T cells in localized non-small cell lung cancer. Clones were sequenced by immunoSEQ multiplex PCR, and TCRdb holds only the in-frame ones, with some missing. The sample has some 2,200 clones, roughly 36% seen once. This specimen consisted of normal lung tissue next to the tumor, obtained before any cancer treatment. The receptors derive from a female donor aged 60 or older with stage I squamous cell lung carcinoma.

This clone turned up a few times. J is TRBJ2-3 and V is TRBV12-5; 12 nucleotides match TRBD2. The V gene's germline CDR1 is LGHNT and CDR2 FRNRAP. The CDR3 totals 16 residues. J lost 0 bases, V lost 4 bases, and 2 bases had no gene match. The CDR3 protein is CASGSGLAGSTDTQYF. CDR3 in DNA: TGTGCTAGTGGTTCTGGACTAGCGGGGAGCACAGATACGCAGTATTTT. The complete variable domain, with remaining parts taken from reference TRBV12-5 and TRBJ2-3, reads DARVTQTPRHKVTEMGQEVTMRCQPILGHNTVFWYRQTMMQGLELLAYFRNRAPLDDSGMPKDRFSAEMPDATLATLKIQPSEPRDSAVYFCASGSGLAGSTDTQYFGPGTRLTVL.

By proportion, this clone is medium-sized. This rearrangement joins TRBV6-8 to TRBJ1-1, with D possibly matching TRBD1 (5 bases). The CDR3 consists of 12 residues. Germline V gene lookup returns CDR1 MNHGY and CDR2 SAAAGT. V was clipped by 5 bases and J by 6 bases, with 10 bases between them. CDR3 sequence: CASSVGLPEAFF. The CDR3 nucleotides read TGTGCCAGCAGTGTGGGACTTCCTGAAGCTTTCTTT.

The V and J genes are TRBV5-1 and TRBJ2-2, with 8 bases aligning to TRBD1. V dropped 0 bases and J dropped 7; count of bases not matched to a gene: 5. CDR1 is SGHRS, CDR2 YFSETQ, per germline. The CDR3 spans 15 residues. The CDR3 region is CASSLVTGGNGELFF. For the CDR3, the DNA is TGCGCCAGCAGCTTGGTCACAGGGGGAAACGGGGAGCTGTTTTTT.

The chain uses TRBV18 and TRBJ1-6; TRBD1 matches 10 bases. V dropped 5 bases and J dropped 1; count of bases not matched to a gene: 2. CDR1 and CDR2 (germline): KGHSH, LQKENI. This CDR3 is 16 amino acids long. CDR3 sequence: CASSWDRGSYNSPLHF. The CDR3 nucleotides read TGTGCCAGCTCATGGGACAGGGGATCCTATAATTCACCCCTCCACTTT.

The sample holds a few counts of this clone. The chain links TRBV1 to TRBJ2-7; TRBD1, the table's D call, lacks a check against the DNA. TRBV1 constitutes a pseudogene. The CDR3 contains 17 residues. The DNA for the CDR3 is TGCGCCAGCAGCCAACAGGCTACTCCGGGACAGGGCTACGAGCAGTACTTC. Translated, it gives CASSQQATPGQGYEQYF.

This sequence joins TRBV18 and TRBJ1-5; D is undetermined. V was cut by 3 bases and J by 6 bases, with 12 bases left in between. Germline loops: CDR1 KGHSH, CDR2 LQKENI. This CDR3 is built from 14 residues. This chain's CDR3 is CASSPMGGGQPQHF. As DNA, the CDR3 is TGTGCCAGCTCACCGATGGGAGGAGGTCAGCCCCAGCATTTT. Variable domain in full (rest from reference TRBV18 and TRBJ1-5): NAGVMQNPRHLVRRRGQEARLRCSPMKGHSHVYWYRQLPEEGLKFMVYLQKENIIDESGMPKERFSAEFPKEGPSILRIQQVVRGDSAAYFCASSPMGGGQPQHFGDGTRLSIL.

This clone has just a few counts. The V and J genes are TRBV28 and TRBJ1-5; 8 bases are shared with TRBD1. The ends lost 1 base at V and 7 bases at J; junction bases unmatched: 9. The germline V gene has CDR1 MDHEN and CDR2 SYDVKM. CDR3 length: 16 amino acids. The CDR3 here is CASSLYGQGGGQPQHF. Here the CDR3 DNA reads TGTGCCAGCAGTTTATACGGACAGGGCGGGGGACAGCCCCAGCATTTT.

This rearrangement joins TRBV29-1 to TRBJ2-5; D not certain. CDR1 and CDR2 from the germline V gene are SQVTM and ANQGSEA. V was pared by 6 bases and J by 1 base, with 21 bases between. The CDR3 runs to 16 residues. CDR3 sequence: CSVTLYLDARQETQYF. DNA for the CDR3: TGCAGCGTCACGTTATACTTGGACGCCCGCCAAGAGACCCAGTACTTC.

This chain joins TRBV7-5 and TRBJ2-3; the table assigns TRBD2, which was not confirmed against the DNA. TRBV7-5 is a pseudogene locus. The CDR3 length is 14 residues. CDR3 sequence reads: CASSSTGNTDTQYF. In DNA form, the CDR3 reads TGTGCCAGCAGCTCGACGGGAAACACAGATACGCAGTATTTT.

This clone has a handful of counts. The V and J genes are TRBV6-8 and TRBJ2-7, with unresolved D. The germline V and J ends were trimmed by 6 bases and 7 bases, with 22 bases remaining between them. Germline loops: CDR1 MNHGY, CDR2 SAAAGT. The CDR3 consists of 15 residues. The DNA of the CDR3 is TGTGCCAGCAGCCTCCCCCGAGGTGGCGTGGGGGAGCAGTACTTC. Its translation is CASSLPRGGVGEQYF.

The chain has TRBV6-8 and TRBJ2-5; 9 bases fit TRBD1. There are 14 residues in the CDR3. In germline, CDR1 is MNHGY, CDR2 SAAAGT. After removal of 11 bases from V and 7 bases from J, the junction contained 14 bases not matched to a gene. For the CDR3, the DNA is TGTGCCGGAGGGACAGGGACCACAGGGGGGACCCAGTACTTC. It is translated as CAGGTGTTGGTQYF.

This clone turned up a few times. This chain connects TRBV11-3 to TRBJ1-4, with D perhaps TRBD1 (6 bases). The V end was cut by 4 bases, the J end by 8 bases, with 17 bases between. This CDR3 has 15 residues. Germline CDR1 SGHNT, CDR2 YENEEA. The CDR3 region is CASSSQYGTNEKLFF. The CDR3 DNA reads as TGTGCCAGCAGCTCCCAGTACGGGACAAACGAAAAACTGTTTTTT.

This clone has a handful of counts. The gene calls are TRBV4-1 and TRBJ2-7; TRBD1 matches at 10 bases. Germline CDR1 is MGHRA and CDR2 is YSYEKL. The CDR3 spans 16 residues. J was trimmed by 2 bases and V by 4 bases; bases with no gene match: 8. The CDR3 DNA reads TGCGCCAGCAGCCGTAGGGCCGGGACAGGGGCCTACGAGCAGTACTTC. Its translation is CASSRRAGTGAYEQYF.

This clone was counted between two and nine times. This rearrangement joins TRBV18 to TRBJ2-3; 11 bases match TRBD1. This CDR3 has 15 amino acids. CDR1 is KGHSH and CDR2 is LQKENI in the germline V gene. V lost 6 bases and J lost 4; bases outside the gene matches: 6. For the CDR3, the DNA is TGTGCCAGCTCCCCGGGACAGGGGGGCGCAGATACGCAGTATTTT. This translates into CASSPGQGGADTQYF.

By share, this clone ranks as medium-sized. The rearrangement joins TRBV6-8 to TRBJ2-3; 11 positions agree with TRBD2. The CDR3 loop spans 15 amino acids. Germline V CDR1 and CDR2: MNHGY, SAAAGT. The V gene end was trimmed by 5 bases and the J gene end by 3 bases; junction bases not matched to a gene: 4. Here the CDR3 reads CASSETSGATDTQYF. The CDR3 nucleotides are TGTGCCAGCAGTGAGACTAGCGGGGCTACAGATACGCAGTATTTT.

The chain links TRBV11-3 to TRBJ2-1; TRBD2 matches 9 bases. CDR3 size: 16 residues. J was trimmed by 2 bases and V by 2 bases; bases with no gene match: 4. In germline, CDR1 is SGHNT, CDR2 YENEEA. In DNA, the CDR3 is TGTGCCAGCAGCTTATTGGGCGGGGGGGCCTACAATGAGCAGTTCTTC. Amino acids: CASSLLGGGAYNEQFF.

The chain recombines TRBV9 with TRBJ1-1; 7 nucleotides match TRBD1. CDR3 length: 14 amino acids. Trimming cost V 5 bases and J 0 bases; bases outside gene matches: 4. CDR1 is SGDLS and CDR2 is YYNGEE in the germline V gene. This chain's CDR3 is CASSEQGMNTEAFF. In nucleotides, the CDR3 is TGTGCCAGCAGTGAACAGGGGATGAACACTGAAGCTTTCTTT.

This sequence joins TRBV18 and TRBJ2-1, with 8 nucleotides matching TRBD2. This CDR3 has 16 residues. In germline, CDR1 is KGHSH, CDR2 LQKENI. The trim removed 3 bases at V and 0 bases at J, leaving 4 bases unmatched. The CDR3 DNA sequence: TGTGCCAGCTCACCGCCGGGACTAGGCTCCTACAATGAGCAGTTCTTC. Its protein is CASSPPGLGSYNEQFF.

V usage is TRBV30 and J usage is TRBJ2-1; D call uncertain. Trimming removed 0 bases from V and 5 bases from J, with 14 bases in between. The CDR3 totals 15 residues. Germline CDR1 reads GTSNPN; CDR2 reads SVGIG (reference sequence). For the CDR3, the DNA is TGTGCCTGGAGTGTACCTGGGAACCAACACAATGAGCAGTTCTTC. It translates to CAWSVPGNQHNEQFF.

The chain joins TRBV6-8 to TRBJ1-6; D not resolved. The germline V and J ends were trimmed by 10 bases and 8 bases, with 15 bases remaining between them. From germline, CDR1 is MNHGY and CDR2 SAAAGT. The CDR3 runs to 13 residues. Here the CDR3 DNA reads TGTGCCATCAGCTTGGACCGGGATTCACCCCTCCACTTT. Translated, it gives CAISLDRDSPLHF.

CDR3 sequence (DNA): TGTGCCAGCAGTCCACTTTCTAACAGGCCGCCGAACACCGGGGAGCTGTTTTTT. Residues: CASSPLSNRPPNTGELFF. The chain recombines TRBV9 with TRBJ2-2; D may be TRBD1 (5 bases). The CDR3 has 18 residues. Trimming removed 5 bases at V and 0 bases at J, with 20 bases between. Germline CDR1 and CDR2: SGDLS and YYNGEE.

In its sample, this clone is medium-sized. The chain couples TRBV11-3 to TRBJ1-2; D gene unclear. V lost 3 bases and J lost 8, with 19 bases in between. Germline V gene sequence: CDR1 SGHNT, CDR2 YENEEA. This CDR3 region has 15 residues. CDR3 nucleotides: TGTGCCAGCAGCTTGGTACGGCTGGGAATCAACGGCTACACCTTC. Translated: CASSLVRLGINGYTF.

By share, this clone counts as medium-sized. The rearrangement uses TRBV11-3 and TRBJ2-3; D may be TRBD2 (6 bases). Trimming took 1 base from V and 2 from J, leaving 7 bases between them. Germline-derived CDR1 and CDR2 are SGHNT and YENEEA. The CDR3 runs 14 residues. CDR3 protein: CASSLVGLTDTQYF. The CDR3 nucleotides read TGTGCCAGCAGCTTAGTGGGACTCACAGATACGCAGTATTTT.

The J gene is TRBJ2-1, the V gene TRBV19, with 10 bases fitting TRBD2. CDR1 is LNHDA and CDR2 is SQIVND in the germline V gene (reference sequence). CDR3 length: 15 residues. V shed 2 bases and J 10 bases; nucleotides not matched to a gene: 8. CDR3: CASSIRAGGLNEQFF. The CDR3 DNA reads TGTGCCAGTAGTATACGAGCGGGAGGGCTCAACGAGCAGTTCTTC.

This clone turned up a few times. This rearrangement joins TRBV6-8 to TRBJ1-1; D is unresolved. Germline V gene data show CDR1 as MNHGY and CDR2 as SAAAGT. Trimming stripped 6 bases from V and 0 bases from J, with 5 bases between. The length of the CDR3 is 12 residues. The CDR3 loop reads CASRIMNTEAFF. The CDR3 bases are TGTGCCAGCAGAATAATGAACACTGAAGCTTTCTTT.

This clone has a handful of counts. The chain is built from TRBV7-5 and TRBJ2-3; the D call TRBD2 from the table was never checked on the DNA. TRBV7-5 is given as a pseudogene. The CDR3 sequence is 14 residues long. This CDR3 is CASSFGGSGDTQYF. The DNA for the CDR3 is TGTGCCAGCAGCTTCGGCGGGAGCGGAGATACGCAGTATTTT.